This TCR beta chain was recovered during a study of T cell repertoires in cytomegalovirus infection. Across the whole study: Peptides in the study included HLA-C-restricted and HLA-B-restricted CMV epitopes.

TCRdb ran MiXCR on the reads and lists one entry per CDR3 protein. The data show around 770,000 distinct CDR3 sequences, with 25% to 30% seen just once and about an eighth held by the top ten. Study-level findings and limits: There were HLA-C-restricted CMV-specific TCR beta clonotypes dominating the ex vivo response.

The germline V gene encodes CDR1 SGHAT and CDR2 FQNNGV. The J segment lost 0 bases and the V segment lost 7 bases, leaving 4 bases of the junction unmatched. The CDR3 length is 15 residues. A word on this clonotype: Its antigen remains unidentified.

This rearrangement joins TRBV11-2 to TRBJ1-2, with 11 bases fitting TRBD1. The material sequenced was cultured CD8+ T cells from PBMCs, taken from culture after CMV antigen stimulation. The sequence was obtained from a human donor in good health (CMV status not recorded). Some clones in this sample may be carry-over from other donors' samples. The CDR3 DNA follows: TGTGCCAGCACCCGGGGACAGGGGGCTAACTATGGCTACACCTTC. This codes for CASTRGQGANYGYTF.